These T cell receptor beta chains were read from a single sample in a study of cytomegalovirus exposure and HLA in healthy donors. Profiled with immunoSEQ multiplex PCR; TCRdb holds only in-frame clones, not every one. The sample consists of about 140,000 clones, around 76% of them appearing once. The sample taken for sequencing was PBMCs. The receptors originated from a male donor in good health and CMV-seronegative. The CDR3 runs from the conserved cysteine through the conserved F or W. Fields, in order: clone size, D gene, V gene, J gene, CDR3 protein, CDR3 DNA. A D gene is named only where the DNA matches it firmly. The listing skips clone size in some rows; elsewhere it reads once, few, many or a size class.

few	.	TRBV7-2	TRBJ1-5	CASSSQYRQPQHF	TGTGCCAGCAGCAGCCAATACAGGCAGCCCCAGCATTTT
.	.	TRBV27	TRBJ1-1	CASSLSRGWTEAFF	TGTGCCAGCAGTTTATCAAGGGGGTGGACTGAAGCTTTCTTT
.	.	TRBV7-2	TRBJ2-6	CASSLYLASATGANVLTF	TGTGCCAGCAGCTTATATTTAGCTAGCGCGACTGGGGCCAACGTCCTGACTTTC
.	.	TRBV6-5	TRBJ1-1	CASSYLGGNTEAFF	TGTGCCAGCAGTTACCTGGGAGGGAACACTGAAGCTTTCTTT
once	TRBD1	TRBV30	TRBJ1-2	CAWRGRDRGRGGYTF	TGTGCCTGGAGAGGCCGGGACAGGGGGCGGGGAGGCTACACCTTC
.	.	TRBV27	TRBJ2-7	CASSLLVGRLYEQYF	TGTGCCAGCAGTTTACTCGTGGGGAGGCTATACGAGCAGTACTTC
.	TRBD2	TRBV2	TRBJ2-1	CASSVSGGFNEQFF	TGTGCCAGCAGTGTGAGCGGGGGGTTCAATGAGCAGTTCTTC
.	.	TRBV19	TRBJ1-1	CASSIRGGASNTEAFF	TGTGCCAGTAGTATACGGGGGGGGGCGTCCAACACTGAAGCTTTCTTT
.	.	TRBV7-9	TRBJ2-7	CSSSRTTGILSYEQYF	TGTTCCAGCAGCCGGACGACAGGCATACTTTCCTACGAGCAGTACTTC
few	.	TRBV11-2	TRBJ1-1	CASSLGQGLISGAFF	TGTGCCAGCAGCTTAGGGCAGGGCTTAATTTCCGGAGCTTTCTTT
.	TRBD1	TRBV7-9	TRBJ2-7	CASSQTGGFMDEQYF	TGTGCCAGCAGCCAGACAGGGGGTTTCATGGACGAGCAGTACTTC
few	.	TRBV15	TRBJ1-6	CATSRDLEESPLHF	TGTGCCACCAGCAGAGATCTCGAGGAATCACCCCTCCACTTT
.	TRBD1	TRBV19	TRBJ1-1	CASTGQSNTEAFF	TGTGCCAGCACGGGACAGTCAAACACTGAAGCTTTCTTT
.	TRBD1	TRBV6-6	TRBJ2-5	CASSDPGTGRETQYF	TGTGCCAGCAGTGATCCCGGGACAGGGCGGGAGACCCAGTACTTC
once	.	TRBV6-6	TRBJ2-1	CASKSTSPGSYNEQFF	TGTGCCAGCAAATCCACCTCTCCGGGGTCCTACAATGAGCAGTTCTTC
.	.	TRBV21-1	TRBJ2-6	CASSNQRRDPGANVLTF	TGTGCCAGCAGCAACCAACGGAGGGACCCGGGGGCCAACGTCCTGACTTTC
.	TRBD1	TRBV9	TRBJ2-3	CASSVEGQGADTQYF	TGTGCCAGCAGCGTTGAAGGACAGGGGGCGGATACGCAGTATTTT
.	.	TRBV6-5	TRBJ1-5	CASSYSPGQPQHF	TGTGCCAGCAGTTACTCTCCAGGGCAGCCCCAGCATTTT
.	.	TRBV2	TRBJ2-2	CASSKDRVTGELFF	TGTGCCAGCAGTAAGGACAGAGTCACCGGGGAGCTGTTTTTT
once	TRBD1	TRBV6-1	TRBJ1-2	CASTAGGVGYTF	TGTGCCAGCACGGCAGGGGGTGTAGGCTACACCTTC
.	.	TRBV2	TRBJ1-2	CASSEDGPPLWSYTF	TGTGCCAGCAGTGAAGACGGTCCCCCACTATGGAGCTACACCTTC
.	.	TRBV27	TRBJ2-3	CASSLASTYTDTQYF	TGTGCCAGCAGTTTAGCTAGCACCTACACAGATACGCAGTATTTT
.	.	TRBV10-3	TRBJ1-1	CAISDGGSEAFF	TGTGCCATCAGTGATGGGGGCTCCGAAGCTTTCTTT
.	.	TRBV11-3	TRBJ1-4	CASSLGLTEGDEKLFF	TGTGCCAGCAGCTTAGGTCTTACCGAGGGGGATGAAAAACTGTTTTTT
.	.	TRBV7-9	TRBJ2-3	CASSAGGLGQYF	TGTGCCAGCAGCGCAGGAGGTCTCGGGCAGTATTTT
.	.	TRBV4-1	TRBJ1-2	CASSQDRKQESNYGYTF	TGCGCCAGCAGCCAAGATCGTAAACAGGAGAGCAACTATGGCTACACCTTC
.	TRBD1	TRBV4-3	TRBJ1-1	CASSLETGRSEAFF	TGCGCCAGCAGCCTTGAGACAGGGAGATCTGAAGCTTTCTTT
few	.	TRBV5-4	TRBJ2-2	CASSLGGVYTGELFF	TGTGCCAGCAGCTTGGGGGGGGTTTACACCGGGGAGCTGTTTTTT
.	TRBD1	TRBV11-1	TRBJ1-6	CASSLGSPGQGYSPLHF	TGTGCCAGCAGCTTAGGTTCTCCGGGACAGGGTTATTCACCCCTCCACTTT
.	TRBD2	TRBV19	TRBJ2-3	CASRIGGKRGGTDTQYF	TGTGCCAGTAGGATTGGGGGGAAGCGGGGAGGCACAGATACGCAGTATTTT
.	TRBD1	TRBV7-2	TRBJ1-2	CASSFDRGHYGYTF	TGTGCCAGCAGCTTCGACAGGGGGCACTATGGCTACACCTTC
.	.	TRBV4-2	TRBJ1-2	CASSPQSQGNYGYTF	TGTGCCAGCAGCCCCCAATCCCAGGGGAACTATGGCTACACCTTC
.	TRBD1	TRBV9	TRBJ2-7	CASSASDRAIDEQYF	TGTGCCAGCAGCGCCTCGGACAGGGCCATCGACGAGCAGTACTTC
.	TRBD1	TRBV7-8	TRBJ2-7	CASSWGQSYEQYF	TGTGCCAGCAGCTGGGGACAGTCCTACGAGCAGTACTTC
.	.	TRBV14	TRBJ1-1	CASSQGMGANTEAFF	TGTGCCAGCAGCCAAGGGATGGGGGCGAACACTGAAGCTTTCTTT
once	.	TRBV5-6	TRBJ2-5	CASSFRQGETQYF	TGTGCCAGCAGCTTTAGGCAGGGGGAGACCCAGTACTTC
.	.	TRBV29-1	TRBJ1-2	CSDSIGYHYGYTF	TGCAGCGACTCCATCGGGTATCACTATGGCTACACCTTC
.	.	TRBV5-1	TRBJ2-7	CASRLDGPVRYEQYF	TGCGCCAGCAGACTAGACGGCCCCGTTCGCTACGAGCAGTACTTC
.	TRBD2	TRBV7-6	TRBJ2-1	CASSLLTSGSRYNEQFF	TGTGCCAGCAGCTTACTTACTAGCGGGAGCCGGTACAATGAGCAGTTCTTC
.	TRBD1	TRBV25-1	TRBJ1-1	CANQGQGFTEAFF	TGTGCCAACCAGGGACAGGGGTTTACTGAAGCTTTCTTT
.	TRBD2	TRBV9	TRBJ2-2	CASSVTSGGAGELFF	TGTGCCAGCAGCGTAACTAGCGGGGGGGCCGGGGAGCTGTTTTTT
.	.	TRBV25-1	TRBJ2-7	CASSEPRTGTLEQYF	TGTGCCAGCAGTGAACCTAGGACTGGGACACTGGAGCAGTACTTC
.	.	TRBV9	TRBJ1-1	CASSVSGVETEAFF	TGTGCCAGCAGCGTCTCGGGTGTGGAAACTGAAGCTTTCTTT
.	TRBD1	TRBV13	TRBJ2-5	CASSHRGQGEETQYF	TGTGCCAGCAGCCACCGTGGACAGGGGGAAGAGACCCAGTACTTC
.	TRBD2	TRBV19	TRBJ2-1	CASSIGGGSYNEQFF	TGTGCCAGTAGTATCGGGGGGGGGTCCTACAATGAGCAGTTCTTC
.	TRBD1	TRBV5-4	TRBJ2-1	CASSLNAGQGNEQFF	TGTGCCAGCAGCTTGAATGCGGGACAGGGTAATGAGCAGTTCTTC